The 29 T cell receptor beta chains given below trace back to one sample, sequenced in a study of T cell repertoires in cytomegalovirus infection (dated by TCRdb to 2018 to 2020). The treatment or condition label, read with the paper, signifies: in vitro stimulation with specific CMV peptide epitopes to enrich CMV-specific T cells. TCRdb names Illumina HiSeq 1500 as the instrument used. TCRdb cleaned the public reads at Q25 with fastp, built clones with MiXCR and kept in-frame beta chains. Rows with one shared CDR3 protein collapse into an entry with the most common genes and DNA. The sample table contains about 890,000 distinct CDR3 sequences; only one count was recorded for roughly 30% of them. The ten largest clones represent 13% of the sample. The antigens these receptors bind are not known. Sequenced material: cultured CD8+ T cells from PBMCs, taken from culture after CMV antigen stimulation. These receptors were obtained from a human donor in good health (CMV status not recorded). Some clones in this sample may be carry-over from other donors' samples.

V gene TRBV12-3 or TRBV12-4 combines with J gene TRBJ1-1; D may be TRBD1 (6 bases). V lost 11 bases and J 2 bases, leaving 18 bases between the germline ends. The CDR3 runs 14 residues. CDR3 sequence (DNA): TGTGCCTCTTCGACAGGAAACTATAACACTGAAGCTTTCTTT. Translated, it gives CASSTGNYNTEAFF.

The chain couples TRBV7-9 to TRBJ2-5, with 12 bases lining up with TRBD2. Trimming removed 4 bases from V and 7 bases from J; junction bases left unmatched: 7. The CDR3 is 15 residues long. Germline V lookup: CDR1 SEHNR, CDR2 FQNEAQ (reference sequence). CDR3 protein: CASSSTSGGPGTQYF. CDR3 coding DNA: TGTGCCAGCAGCTCGACTAGCGGGGGCCCGGGGACCCAGTACTTC.

This clonotype was counted between two and nine times. The chain is built from TRBV12-3 or TRBV12-4 and TRBJ2-3; D is uncertain. V lost 1 base and J 1 base, leaving 9 bases between the germline ends. This CDR3 contains 15 residues. The CDR3 region has the DNA TGTGCCAGCAGTTTAGGGATTCGGCGCACAGATACGCAGTATTTT. Amino acids: CASSLGIRRTDTQYF.

This clonotype showed up just a few times. J is TRBJ2-1 and V is TRBV4-3; possible D gene TRBD2, 7 bases. The germline V and J ends were trimmed by 0 bases and 6 bases, with 12 bases remaining between them. Germline CDR1 reads LGHNA; CDR2 reads YSLEER. CDR3 length: 15 amino acids. The CDR3 reads CASSQDIGGVNEQFF. Written as DNA, the CDR3 is TGCGCCAGCAGCCAAGATATAGGGGGGGTCAATGAGCAGTTCTTC.

The genes are TRBV7-9 and TRBJ2-5, with 10 bases identical to TRBD2. The germline gives CDR1 SEHNR, CDR2 FQNEAQ (reference sequence). The junction had 10 bases not matched to a gene; V was cut back by 5 bases and J by 4 bases. This CDR3 contains 16 residues. The CDR3 DNA reads as TGTGCCAGCAGCCCTCTGCTAGCGGGGGTCCGAGAGACCCAGTACTTC. Translating it yields CASSPLLAGVRETQYF.

V is TRBV6-1 and J is TRBJ1-5; TRBD1 matches 8 bases. The CDR3 sequence is 16 residues long. Germline CDR1 is MNHNS and CDR2 is SASEGT. The junction had 8 bases not matched to a gene; V was cut back by 6 bases and J by 1 base. The CDR3 region is CASRGQGAPSNQPQHF. The CDR3 bases are TGTGCCAGCAGGGGTCAGGGGGCCCCAAGCAATCAGCCCCAGCATTTT.

CDR3 bases: TGTGCCAGCAGCTTGGGGGCAGGGAACCCCATATACGAGCAGTACGTC. Its protein product is CASSLGAGNPIYEQYV. This chain connects TRBV5-6 to TRBJ2-7; the D gene is possibly TRBD1 (5 bases). Germline CDR1 is SGHDT and CDR2 is YYEEEE. V gave up 0 bases and J gave up 4 bases, with 17 bases separating them. The CDR3 is 16 amino acids.

This clonotype was found many times. This chain connects TRBV7-9 to TRBJ1-5; TRBD1 might be the D (6 bases). The CDR3 extends over 17 amino acids. CDR1 and CDR2 from the germline V gene are SEHNR and FQNEAQ (reference sequence). Trimming pared 1 base from V and 2 bases from J, leaving 15 bases between. The CDR3 protein is CASSLDGRAGGNQPQHF. The CDR3 nucleotides read TGTGCCAGCAGCTTAGACGGGCGGGCAGGGGGCAATCAGCCCCAGCATTTT.

This sequence joins TRBV10-3 and TRBJ2-3; D may match TRBD1 or TRBD2 (6 bases each). V lost 2 bases and J 0 bases, leaving 12 bases between the germline ends. The CDR3 is 16 residues long. Germline CDR1 reads ENHRY; CDR2 reads SYGVKD. CDR3 protein: CAISEGGLVSTDTQYF. In DNA form, the CDR3 reads TGTGCCATCAGTGAGGGGGGGCTAGTAAGCACAGATACGCAGTATTTT.

The rearrangement joins TRBV7-6 to TRBJ2-7; 9 nucleotides line up with TRBD1. Looked up from germline, CDR1 is SGHVS and CDR2 is FNYEAQ. The trim removed 0 bases at V and 10 bases at J, leaving 7 bases unmatched. This CDR3 is 14 amino acids long. CDR3 coding DNA: TGTGCCAGCAGCTTAGCCAGGGACAGGGATAAACAGTACTTC. It codes for CASSLARDRDKQYF. Using reference TRBV7-6 and TRBJ2-7 for the parts outside the CDR3, the full variable domain is GAGVSQSPRYKVTKRGQDVALRCDPISGHVSLYWYRQALGQGPEFLTYFNYEAQQDKSGLPNDRFSAERPEGSISTLTIQRTEQRDSAMYRCASSLARDRDKQYFGPGTRLTVT.

Points on this clonotype: A much bigger clone sits one base away, suggesting this may be a read error. The chain joins TRBV7-2 to TRBJ1-5; D gene unclear. Germline assignment: CDR1 SGHTA and CDR2 FQGNSA. The CDR3 covers 15 residues. The CDR3 sequence is CASSSRGFWGEPQQF. CDR3 nucleotide sequence: TGTGCCAGCAGCTCACGGGGATTTTGGGGAGAGCCCCAGCAATTT.

The chain links TRBV7-9 to TRBJ2-2, with D possibly matching TRBD1 (5 bases). Germline V lookup: CDR1 SEHNR, CDR2 FQNEAQ (reference sequence). Trimming left V 6 bases short and J 0 bases short, with 11 bases between. The CDR3 has 15 residues. The CDR3 spells CASRHRQSNTGELFF. In DNA form, the CDR3 reads TGTGCCAGCAGACATAGACAGTCGAACACCGGGGAGCTGTTTTTT.

The chain carries TRBV6-2 or TRBV6-3 and TRBJ2-7; D may match TRBD1 or TRBD2 (6 bases each). From germline, CDR1 is MNHEY and CDR2 SVGEGT. The CDR3 consists of 16 residues. V lost 6 bases to trimming and J lost 0 bases, with 18 bases between them. The CDR3 DNA reads TGTGCCAGCAGGAAAACCGGGGGCGATTCCTCCTACGAGCAGTACGTC. Protein: CASRKTGGDSSYEQYV.

The sample holds many counts of this clonotype. At one end the junction does not follow the germline gene, possibly because of a read error. In nucleotides, the CDR3 is TGTGCTAGCAGCCCGGGGTCTCTCACCCCCGGGGAGCTGTTTTTT. Amino acids: CASSPGSLTPGELFF. The genes are TRBV7-7 and TRBJ2-2; TRBD2 might be the D (5 bases). CDR3 length: 15 residues. Germline V gene lookup returns CDR1 SSHAT and CDR2 FNYEAQ (reference sequence).

This chain links TRBV6-2 or TRBV6-3 with TRBJ2-5, with D unclear. Trimming pared 7 bases from V and 1 base from J, leaving 13 bases between. Germline V gene data show CDR1 as MNHEY and CDR2 as SVGEGT. This CDR3 has 14 amino acids. Here the CDR3 DNA reads TGTGCCAGCATATACGACATCACCCAAGAGACCCAGTACTTC. Translated: CASIYDITQETQYF.

The V gene is TRBV27, the J gene TRBJ2-2; D uncertain. CDR3 length equals 15 residues. The germline gives CDR1 MNHEY, CDR2 SMNVEV (reference sequence). Trimming took off 3 bases at V and 1 base at J, with 9 bases between the two ends. CDR3 in DNA: TGTGCCAGCAGTTTGGTTAGGGAGAACACCGGGGAGCTGTTTTTT. Translated, it gives CASSLVRENTGELFF.

The chain links TRBV4-1 to TRBJ1-1, with D possibly TRBD1 on 5 matching bases. The germline gives CDR1 MGHRA, CDR2 YSYEKL. This CDR3 is 15 amino acids long. V was clipped by 0 bases and J by 4 bases, with 12 bases between them. Here the CDR3 reads CASSQESRAGTEAFF. The DNA for the CDR3 is TGCGCCAGCAGCCAAGAGAGCAGGGCAGGCACTGAAGCTTTCTTT.

V is TRBV27 and J is TRBJ2-3; 12 bases are shared with TRBD2. The CDR3 covers 16 residues. V lost 5 bases and J lost 7; bases outside the gene matches: 10. In germline, CDR1 is MNHEY, CDR2 SMNVEV (reference sequence). CDR3: CASSPIRTSGENTQYF. CDR3 sequence (DNA): TGTGCCAGCAGTCCCATCCGGACTAGCGGGGAAAATACGCAGTATTTT.

There are a few counts of this clonotype. The chain has TRBV12-3 or TRBV12-4 and TRBJ2-2; possibly TRBD1 for D (6 bases). Trimming left V 5 bases short and J 7 bases short, with 20 bases between. CDR3 length equals 16 residues. For the CDR3, the DNA is TGTGCCAGCAGTCCATCGGACAGAAGAAGGGACGGGGAGCTGTTTTTT. Encoded protein: CASSPSDRRRDGELFF.

Only one count was recorded for this clonotype. The rearrangement links TRBV6-1 to TRBJ1-5; D may be TRBD1 (6 bases). Germline V lookup: CDR1 MNHNS, CDR2 SASEGT. The CDR3 is made up of 15 amino acids. The V gene lost 2 bases and the J gene lost 7 bases, with 15 bases spanning the gap. This CDR3 reads CASSESLWGRQPQHF. The CDR3 DNA reads as TGTGCCAGCAGTGAATCCCTTTGGGGGCGGCAGCCCCAGCATTTT.

In this sample, this clonotype turned up a few times. The chain recombines TRBV7-9 with TRBJ2-7; D may correspond to TRBD1 or TRBD2 (5 bases each). The germline V gene has CDR1 SEHNR and CDR2 FQNEAQ (reference sequence). Trimming removed 5 bases from V and 6 bases from J, with 17 bases in between. CDR3 length: 14 amino acids. DNA of the CDR3: TGTGCCAGCAGCGGGGACCGGGGCCCAGGCGAGCAGTACTTC. This gives the protein CASSGDRGPGEQYF.

This rearrangement joins TRBV6-2 or TRBV6-3 to TRBJ2-1; D is uncertain. Germline V lookup: CDR1 MNHEY, CDR2 SVGEGT. The CDR3 has 15 amino acids. Trimming stripped 2 bases from V and 0 bases from J, with 8 bases between. The CDR3 nucleotides read TGTGCCAGCAGTTACCTCCAGGACTCCTACAATGAGCAGTTCTTC. Translating gives CASSYLQDSYNEQFF.

This CDR3 reads CASSAKGQGGIQYF. The CDR3, as DNA: TGTGCCAGCAGCGCTAAGGGACAGGGGGGCATTCAGTACTTC. V gene TRBV7-8 combines with J gene TRBJ2-4, with 11 bases lining up with TRBD1. This CDR3 spans 14 amino acids. Germline values: CDR1 SGHVS, CDR2 FQNEAQ. The ends lost 5 bases at V and 9 bases at J; junction bases unmatched: 6.

This clonotype was counted ten times or more. The CDR3 sequence: CASSPVPGTSYNEQFF. CDR3 in DNA: TGTGCCAGCAGCCCTGTCCCCGGGACATCTTACAATGAGCAGTTCTTC. V and J are TRBV7-2 and TRBJ2-1; possibly TRBD1 for D (6 bases). V was clipped by 5 bases and J by 4 bases, with 18 bases between them. The CDR3 length is 16 residues. Germline CDR1 SGHTA, CDR2 FQGNSA.

This clonotype was seen only a few times. This rearrangement joins TRBV7-2 to TRBJ2-3, with a weak D call TRBD2 (5 bases). With 11 bases removed from V and 4 bases from J, the gap between germline ends came to 16 bases. Germline-derived CDR1 and CDR2 are SGHTA and FQGNSA. The CDR3 spans 13 residues. Here the CDR3 reads CADAGEGADTQYF. The CDR3 bases are TGTGCCGACGCTGGAGAGGGAGCAGATACGCAGTATTTT.

This clonotype was detected only a few times. V usage is TRBV12-3 or TRBV12-4 and J usage is TRBJ2-5, with D hard to call. This CDR3 spans 14 amino acids. With 4 bases removed from V and 2 bases from J, the gap between germline ends came to 11 bases. CDR3 coding DNA: TGTGCCAGCAGTTCCAGACCCGAACAAGAGACCCAGTACTTC. Its translation is CASSSRPEQETQYF.

This clonotype was seen only a few times. The rearrangement links TRBV14 to TRBJ2-5; D uncertain. Germline CDR1 reads SGHDN; CDR2 reads FVKESK. Trimming left V 4 bases short and J 3 bases short, with 9 bases between. The CDR3 runs to 13 residues. CDR3 coding DNA: TGTGCCAGCAGCCTCTTTTTTGAAGAGACCCAGTACTTC. Translation gives CASSLFFEETQYF.

This clonotype was observed many times. Written as DNA, the CDR3 is TGTGCCAGCAGTCCTCGGGAGGATACGCAGTATTTT. Translation: CASSPREDTQYF. The chain couples TRBV7-6 to TRBJ2-3, with D perhaps matching TRBD2 (6 bases). The CDR3 is made up of 12 amino acids. From germline, CDR1 is SGHVS and CDR2 FNYEAQ. V shed 6 bases and J shed 6 bases, with 10 bases lying between them.

V gene TRBV9 combines with J gene TRBJ2-6; unclear D gene. The V end was cut by 4 bases, the J end by 0 bases, with 14 bases between. The CDR3 totals 17 residues. Germline CDR1 and CDR2: SGDLS and YYNGEE. Here the CDR3 reads CASSFPTSGSGANVLTF. Here the CDR3 DNA reads TGTGCCAGCAGCTTTCCCACAAGTGGCTCTGGGGCCAACGTCCTGACTTTC.